The entry below gives a single T cell receptor (beta chain) sequence along with its context. Patients from Seattle were sampled longitudinally, starting during active infection. This specimen belongs to a study of blood T cell repertoires in COVID-19. Study as a whole: Material from acute and convalescent COVID-19 was sourced from the United States, Italy and Spain. The cDNA or gDNA used as material had been derived from T cells, B-cell-depleted T cells, or PBMCs.

Germline CDR1 reads KGHDR; CDR2 reads SFDVKD. V lost 1 base, J lost 0 bases, and 1 base stayed unmatched. This CDR3 has 16 amino acids. In the authors' methods: Researchers report that nucleated cell counts were estimated from reference gene primer amplification. Assay used: immunoSEQ multiplex PCR; TCRdb lists only in-frame clones, some missing. V, J and clone size derive from that table, while D and trimming were established from the DNA sequence. The profile shows some 320,000 clones, roughly 91% of them singletons. This clonotype was obtained from a woman in her twenties or thirties with COVID-19, enrolled during active disease. The specimen was peripheral blood. This chain uses TRBV24-1 with TRBJ2-3; TRBD2 matches at 9 bases. The CDR3 DNA follows: TGTGCCACCAGTGATTTAAGCGGGGGGAGCACAGATACGCAGTATTTT. It specifies CATSDLSGGSTDTQYF.